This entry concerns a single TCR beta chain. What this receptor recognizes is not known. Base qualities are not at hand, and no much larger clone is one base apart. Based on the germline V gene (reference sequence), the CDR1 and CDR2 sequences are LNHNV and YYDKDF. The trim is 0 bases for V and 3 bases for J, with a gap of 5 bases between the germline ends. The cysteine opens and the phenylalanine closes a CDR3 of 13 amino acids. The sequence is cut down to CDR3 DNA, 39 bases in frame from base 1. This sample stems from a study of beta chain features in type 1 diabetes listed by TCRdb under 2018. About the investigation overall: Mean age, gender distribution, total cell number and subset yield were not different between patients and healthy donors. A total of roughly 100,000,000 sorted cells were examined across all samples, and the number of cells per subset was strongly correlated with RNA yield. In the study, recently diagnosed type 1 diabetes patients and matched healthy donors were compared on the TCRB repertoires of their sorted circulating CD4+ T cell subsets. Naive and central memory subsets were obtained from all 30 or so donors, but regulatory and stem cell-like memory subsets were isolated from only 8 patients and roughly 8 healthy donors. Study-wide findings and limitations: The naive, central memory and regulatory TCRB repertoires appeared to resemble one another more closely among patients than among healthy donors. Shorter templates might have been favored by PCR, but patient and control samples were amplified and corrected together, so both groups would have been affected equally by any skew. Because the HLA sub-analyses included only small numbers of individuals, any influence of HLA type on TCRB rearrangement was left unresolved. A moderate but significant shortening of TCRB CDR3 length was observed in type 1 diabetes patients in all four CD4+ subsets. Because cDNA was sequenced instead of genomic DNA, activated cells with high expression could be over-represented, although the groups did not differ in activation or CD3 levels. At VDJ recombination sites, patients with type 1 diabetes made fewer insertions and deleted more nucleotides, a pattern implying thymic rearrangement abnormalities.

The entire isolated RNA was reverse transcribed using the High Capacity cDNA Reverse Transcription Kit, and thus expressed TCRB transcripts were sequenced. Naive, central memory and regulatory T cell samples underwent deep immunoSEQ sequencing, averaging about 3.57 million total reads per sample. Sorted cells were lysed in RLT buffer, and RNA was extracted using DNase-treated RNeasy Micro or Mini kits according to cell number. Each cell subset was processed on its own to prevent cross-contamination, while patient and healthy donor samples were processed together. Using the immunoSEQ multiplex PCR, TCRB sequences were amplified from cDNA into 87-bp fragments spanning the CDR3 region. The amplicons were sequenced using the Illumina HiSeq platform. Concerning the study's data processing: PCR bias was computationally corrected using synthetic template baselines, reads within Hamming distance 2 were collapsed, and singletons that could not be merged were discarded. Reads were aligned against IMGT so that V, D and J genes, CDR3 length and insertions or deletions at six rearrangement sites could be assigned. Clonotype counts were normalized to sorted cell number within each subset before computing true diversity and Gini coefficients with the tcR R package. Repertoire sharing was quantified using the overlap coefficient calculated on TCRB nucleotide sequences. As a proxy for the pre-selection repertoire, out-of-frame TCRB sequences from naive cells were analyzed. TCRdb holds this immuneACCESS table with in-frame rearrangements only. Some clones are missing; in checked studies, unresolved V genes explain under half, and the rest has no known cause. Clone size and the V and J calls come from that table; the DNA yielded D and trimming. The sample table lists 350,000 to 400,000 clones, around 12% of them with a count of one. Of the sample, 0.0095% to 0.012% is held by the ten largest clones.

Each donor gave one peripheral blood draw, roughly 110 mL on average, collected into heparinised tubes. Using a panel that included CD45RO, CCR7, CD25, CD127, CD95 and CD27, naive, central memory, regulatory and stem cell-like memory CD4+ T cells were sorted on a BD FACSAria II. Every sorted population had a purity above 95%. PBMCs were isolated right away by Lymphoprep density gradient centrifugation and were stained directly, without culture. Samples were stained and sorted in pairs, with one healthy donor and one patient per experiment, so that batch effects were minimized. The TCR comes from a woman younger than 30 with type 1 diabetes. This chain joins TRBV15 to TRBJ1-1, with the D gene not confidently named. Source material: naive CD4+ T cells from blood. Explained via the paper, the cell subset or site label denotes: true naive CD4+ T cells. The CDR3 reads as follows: CATSRDRDTEAFF. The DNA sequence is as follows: TGTGCCACCAGCAGAGATCGGGACACTGAAGCTTTCTTT.